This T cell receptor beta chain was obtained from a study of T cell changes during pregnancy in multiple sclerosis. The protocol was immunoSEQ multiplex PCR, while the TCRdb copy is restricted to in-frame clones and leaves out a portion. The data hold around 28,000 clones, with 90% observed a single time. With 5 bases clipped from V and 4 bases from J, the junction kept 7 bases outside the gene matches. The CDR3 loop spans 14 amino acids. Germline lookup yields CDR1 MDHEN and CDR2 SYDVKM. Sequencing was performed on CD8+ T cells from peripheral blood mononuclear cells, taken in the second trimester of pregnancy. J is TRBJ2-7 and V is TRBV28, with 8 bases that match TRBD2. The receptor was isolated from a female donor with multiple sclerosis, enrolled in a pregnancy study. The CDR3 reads CASSISGSGYEQYF. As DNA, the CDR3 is TGTGCCAGCAGTATCAGCGGGAGTGGGTACGAGCAGTACTTC.